The rows below give T cell receptor beta chains drawn from one sample of a study of blood T cells in healthy people across ages. TCRdb called the 5' RACE reads again in MiXCR, with one record for every CDR3 protein. The sample carries about 720,000 distinct CDR3 sequences, 20% to 25% recorded once. The specimen sequenced was blood. The receptors were sampled from a man between 65 and 80 years old in good health. The CDR3 runs from the conserved cysteine through the conserved F or W. A D gene is named only where the DNA matches it firmly. Clone size is stated in some rows and not others, as once, few, many or a class when expanded.

J gene: TRBJ2-5; V gene: TRBV10-3; clone size: NA; CDR3 length: 15; D gene: NA; CDR3 DNA: TGTGCCATCAGTGAGTCTCCCCTGGACCAAGAGACCCAGTACTTC; CDR3 protein: CAISESPLDQETQYF
J gene: TRBJ1-1; V gene: TRBV27; clone size: NA; CDR3 length: 14; D gene: NA; CDR3 DNA: TGTGCCAGCAGTTGGGGGGGAGGGAAGACTGAAGCCTTCTTT; CDR3 protein: CASSWGGGKTEAFF
J gene: TRBJ2-2; V gene: TRBV12-3/TRBV12-4; clone size: NA; CDR3 length: 13; D gene: NA; CDR3 DNA: TGTGCCAGCAAACGGGAGAACACCGGGGAGCTGTTTTTT; CDR3 protein: CASKRENTGELFF
J gene: TRBJ2-3; V gene: TRBV20-1; clone size: few; CDR3 length: 10; D gene: NA; CDR3 DNA: TGCAGTGCCTCATTTCATACGCAGTATTTT; CDR3 protein: CSASFHTQYF
J gene: TRBJ2-3; V gene: TRBV5-1; clone size: NA; CDR3 length: 14; D gene: TRBD1; CDR3 DNA: TGCGCCAGCAGCAGGACAGGGGGCGAGGGAACGCAGTATTTT; CDR3 protein: CASSRTGGEGTQYF
J gene: TRBJ2-5; V gene: TRBV29-1; clone size: few; CDR3 length: 13; D gene: TRBD2; CDR3 DNA: TGCAGCGTTGATGTGGGACTAGAAGAGACCCAGTACTTC; CDR3 protein: CSVDVGLEETQYF
J gene: TRBJ2-1; V gene: TRBV9; clone size: NA; CDR3 length: 14; D gene: TRBD2; CDR3 DNA: TGTGCCAGCAGCGGGACTAGCGGGATATCTGAGCAGTTCTTC; CDR3 protein: CASSGTSGISEQFF
J gene: TRBJ2-5; V gene: TRBV11-2; clone size: few; CDR3 length: 14; D gene: NA; CDR3 DNA: TGTGCCAGCAGCTTAGTTACCAGGGAAGAGACCCAGTACTTC; CDR3 protein: CASSLVTREETQYF
J gene: TRBJ2-1; V gene: TRBV5-6; clone size: NA; CDR3 length: 14; D gene: NA; CDR3 DNA: TGTGCCAGCACCCTAGGGGTCTCCTACAATGAGCAGTTCTTC; CDR3 protein: CASTLGVSYNEQFF
J gene: TRBJ2-1; V gene: TRBV5-1; clone size: NA; CDR3 length: 19; D gene: NA; CDR3 DNA: TGCGCCAGCAGCTTTTCCCAACTCTCTTACGGGAGCTCCTACAATGAGCAGTTCTTC; CDR3 protein: CASSFSQLSYGSSYNEQFF
J gene: TRBJ2-5; V gene: TRBV24-1; clone size: NA; CDR3 length: 13; D gene: NA; CDR3 DNA: TGTGCCACCAGTTCCGAACATCGAGAGACCCAGTACTTC; CDR3 protein: CATSSEHRETQYF
J gene: TRBJ1-4; V gene: TRBV15; clone size: few; CDR3 length: 15; D gene: NA; CDR3 DNA: TGTGCCACCACCTCGAAGGGGGGGCGTGGAGAAAAACTGTTTTTT; CDR3 protein: CATTSKGGRGEKLFF
J gene: TRBJ2-1; V gene: TRBV5-1; clone size: NA; CDR3 length: 16; D gene: NA; CDR3 DNA: TGCGCCAGCAGCGTTACCGGGTCCCGTTCATCGGCTGAGCAGTTCTTC; CDR3 protein: CASSVTGSRSSAEQFF
J gene: TRBJ1-1; V gene: TRBV20-1; clone size: NA; CDR3 length: 13; D gene: NA; CDR3 DNA: TGCAGTGCCCTCGGGGCGGCGAACACTGAAGCTTTCTTT; CDR3 protein: CSALGAANTEAFF
J gene: TRBJ2-5; V gene: TRBV5-1; clone size: many; CDR3 length: 12; D gene: NA; CDR3 DNA: TGTGCCAGCAGCTTAGAGGGAGAGACCCAGTACTTC; CDR3 protein: CASSLEGETQYF
J gene: TRBJ2-2; V gene: TRBV6-5; clone size: few; CDR3 length: 13; D gene: NA; CDR3 DNA: TGTGCCAGCAGTTTAGAGAACACCGGGGAGCTGGTTTTT; CDR3 protein: CASSLENTGELVF
J gene: TRBJ1-2; V gene: TRBV12-3/TRBV12-4; clone size: few; CDR3 length: 14; D gene: NA; CDR3 DNA: TGTGCCAGCAGTGCTCAAGGACGGCCCTATGGCTACACCTTC; CDR3 protein: CASSAQGRPYGYTF
J gene: TRBJ2-5; V gene: TRBV7-9; clone size: NA; CDR3 length: 15; D gene: NA; CDR3 DNA: TGTGCCAGCAGCCCCACAGGGACACCCCAAGAGACCCAGTACTTC; CDR3 protein: CASSPTGTPQETQYF
J gene: TRBJ1-2; V gene: TRBV12-3/TRBV12-4; clone size: many; CDR3 length: 15; D gene: TRBD1; CDR3 DNA: TGTGCCAGCAGCCAGTCGGGACAGTACAACTATGGCTACACCTTC; CDR3 protein: CASSQSGQYNYGYTF
J gene: TRBJ2-4; V gene: TRBV29-1; clone size: NA; CDR3 length: 15; D gene: TRBD1; CDR3 DNA: TGCAGCGTTACCCAGACAGGGGGCGTCCAAAACATTCAGTACTTC; CDR3 protein: CSVTQTGGVQNIQYF
J gene: TRBJ1-1; V gene: TRBV29-1; clone size: few; CDR3 length: 13; D gene: NA; CDR3 DNA: TGCAGCGTTGAGAAAGACCTTTACACTGAAGCTTTCTTT; CDR3 protein: CSVEKDLYTEAFF
J gene: TRBJ1-2; V gene: TRBV12-3/TRBV12-4; clone size: NA; CDR3 length: 16; D gene: NA; CDR3 DNA: TGTGCCAGCAGTGCCTCAGGGACCCGAGCTAACTATGGCTACACCTTC; CDR3 protein: CASSASGTRANYGYTF
J gene: TRBJ1-1; V gene: TRBV5-1; clone size: few; CDR3 length: 14; D gene: NA; CDR3 DNA: TGCGCCAGCAGCTTGGTCGCAGGGGACACTGAAGCTTTCTTT; CDR3 protein: CASSLVAGDTEAFF
J gene: TRBJ2-1; V gene: TRBV27; clone size: NA; CDR3 length: 13; D gene: NA; CDR3 DNA: TGTGCCAGCAGTTTACGGCTCCGGAATGAGCAGTTCTTC; CDR3 protein: CASSLRLRNEQFF
J gene: TRBJ2-6; V gene: TRBV4-2; clone size: NA; CDR3 length: 18; D gene: NA; CDR3 DNA: TGTGCCAGCAGCCAAGATTGGGGAGGGGGCGCTGGGGCCAACGTCCTGACTTTC; CDR3 protein: CASSQDWGGGAGANVLTF
J gene: TRBJ2-1; V gene: TRBV6-2/TRBV6-3; clone size: NA; CDR3 length: 16; D gene: TRBD2; CDR3 DNA: TGTGCCAGCAGTTACTCGGGACTAGCGGGACACAATGAGCAGTTCTTC; CDR3 protein: CASSYSGLAGHNEQFF
J gene: TRBJ2-3; V gene: TRBV4-3; clone size: NA; CDR3 length: 13; D gene: TRBD1; CDR3 DNA: TGCGCCAGCAGCCAAGACGGGACAGTTACGCAGTATTTT; CDR3 protein: CASSQDGTVTQYF
J gene: TRBJ1-2; V gene: TRBV24-1; clone size: few; CDR3 length: 15; D gene: NA; CDR3 DNA: TGTGCCACCAGTGGTGACAGCCCATCTAACTATGGCTACACCTTC; CDR3 protein: CATSGDSPSNYGYTF
J gene: TRBJ2-3; V gene: TRBV12-3/TRBV12-4; clone size: NA; CDR3 length: 16; D gene: TRBD2; CDR3 DNA: TGTGCCAGCAGTTTCTTCCGAGCGGGGACCACAGATACGCAGTATTTT; CDR3 protein: CASSFFRAGTTDTQYF
J gene: TRBJ2-2; V gene: TRBV2; clone size: NA; CDR3 length: 14; D gene: TRBD2; CDR3 DNA: TGTGCCAGGGGACTAGCGGGGAACACCGGGGAGCTGTTTTTT; CDR3 protein: CARGLAGNTGELFF
J gene: TRBJ2-3; V gene: TRBV6-6; clone size: few; CDR3 length: 12; D gene: NA; CDR3 DNA: TGTGCCAGCAGTTACTCCGCGAATACGCAGTATTTT; CDR3 protein: CASSYSANTQYF
J gene: TRBJ2-3; V gene: TRBV6-1; clone size: few; CDR3 length: 15; D gene: NA; CDR3 DNA: TGTGCCAGCAGTGTACACGGGATCCCCACAGATACGCAGTATTTT; CDR3 protein: CASSVHGIPTDTQYF
J gene: TRBJ2-3; V gene: TRBV20-1; clone size: few; CDR3 length: 13; D gene: TRBD1; CDR3 DNA: TGCAGTGCCAACAGGGGAAGCACAGATACGCAGTATTTT; CDR3 protein: CSANRGSTDTQYF
J gene: TRBJ2-1; V gene: TRBV7-8; clone size: many; CDR3 length: 13; D gene: NA; CDR3 DNA: TGTGCCAGCAGCTTAGATCGAGACTTTAAGCAGTTCTTC; CDR3 protein: CASSLDRDFKQFF
J gene: TRBJ2-7; V gene: TRBV12-3/TRBV12-4; clone size: NA; CDR3 length: 18; D gene: NA; CDR3 DNA: TGTGCCAGCAGTTGGGGGAGGCTTAGCGTGCAGGGTGACTACGAGCAGTACTTC; CDR3 protein: CASSWGRLSVQGDYEQYF
J gene: TRBJ2-3; V gene: TRBV24-1; clone size: few; CDR3 length: 14; D gene: NA; CDR3 DNA: TGTGCCACCAGTCTCTCGCGTGACGCAGATACGCAGTATTTT; CDR3 protein: CATSLSRDADTQYF
J gene: TRBJ2-3; V gene: TRBV12-3/TRBV12-4; clone size: few; CDR3 length: 18; D gene: NA; CDR3 DNA: TGTGCCAGCAGTCCATCGGACTACCTCGCCCATAGCACAGATACGCAGTATTTT; CDR3 protein: CASSPSDYLAHSTDTQYF
J gene: TRBJ1-1; V gene: TRBV5-1; clone size: few; CDR3 length: 15; D gene: TRBD1; CDR3 DNA: TGCGCCAGCAGCTTGGCTGGACAGGGAGACACTGAAGCTTTCTTT; CDR3 protein: CASSLAGQGDTEAFF
J gene: TRBJ1-4; V gene: TRBV7-2; clone size: NA; CDR3 length: 13; D gene: NA; CDR3 DNA: TGTGCCAGCAGCTTAGAACACTATGAAAAACTGTTTTTT; CDR3 protein: CASSLEHYEKLFF
J gene: TRBJ2-7; V gene: TRBV28; clone size: few; CDR3 length: 15; D gene: NA; CDR3 DNA: TGTGCCAGCACCACCGGGACGGGGTACTCCTACGAGCAGTACTTC; CDR3 protein: CASTTGTGYSYEQYF
J gene: TRBJ2-3; V gene: TRBV18; clone size: NA; CDR3 length: 14; D gene: NA; CDR3 DNA: TGTGCCAGCTCACCACGGACTAACACAGATACGCAGTATTTT; CDR3 protein: CASSPRTNTDTQYF
J gene: TRBJ2-3; V gene: TRBV20-1; clone size: few; CDR3 length: 12; D gene: NA; CDR3 DNA: TGCAGTGCCCTCGGACTTAGAGATACGCAGTATTTT; CDR3 protein: CSALGLRDTQYF
J gene: TRBJ2-2; V gene: TRBV20-1; clone size: few; CDR3 length: 15; D gene: NA; CDR3 DNA: TGCAGTGCTAGAGATCCCACAGGGCGGACCGGGGAGCTGTTTTTT; CDR3 protein: CSARDPTGRTGELFF
J gene: TRBJ1-1; V gene: TRBV5-1; clone size: NA; CDR3 length: 15; D gene: NA; CDR3 DNA: TGCGCCAGCAGAAGGGAAACAGTTGTGAACACTGAAGCTTTCTTT; CDR3 protein: CASRRETVVNTEAFF
J gene: TRBJ1-3; V gene: TRBV21-1; clone size: NA; CDR3 length: 13; D gene: NA; CDR3 DNA: TGTGCCATGCACAATGACTCTGGAAACACCATATATTTT; CDR3 protein: CAMHNDSGNTIYF
J gene: TRBJ1-1; V gene: TRBV3-1; clone size: once; CDR3 length: 13; D gene: TRBD1; CDR3 DNA: TGTGCCAGCAGCCAAAGACAGGGGGCTGGGGCTTTCTTT; CDR3 protein: CASSQRQGAGAFF
J gene: TRBJ1-1; V gene: TRBV5-1; clone size: NA; CDR3 length: 16; D gene: NA; CDR3 DNA: TGCGCCAGCAGCTTGATCTCGGGCAGATCGTTGTCTGAAGCTTTCTTT; CDR3 protein: CASSLISGRSLSEAFF